Listed below are T cell receptor beta chains from one sample, sequenced in a study of identical twins' blood T cells. TCRdb used MiXCR to reprocess the 5' RACE reads, holding one entry per CDR3 protein. Of 350,000 to 400,000 distinct CDR3 sequences in the sample, 25% to 35% were seen once. Sequencing used PBMCs. The source is a woman aged 18-55 years in good health. Both conserved end residues are part of each CDR3. D genes are given only for firm matches. Rows give clone size only sometimes, using once, few, many, or a class for an expanded clone.

>TRBJ2-1|TRBD2|TRBV20-1|NA
TGCAGTGCTAGATTGGGCGGGAGATCCTACAATGAGCAGTTCTTC
CSARLGGRSYNEQFF
>TRBJ1-4|TRBD1|TRBV12-5|NA
TGTGCTAGTGGTGGAACCAGACAGGGTCGGGAAAAACTGTTTTTT
CASGGTRQGREKLFF
>TRBJ2-3|NA|TRBV21-1|NA
TGTGCCAGCACCGACCGCACAGATACGCAGTATTTT
CASTDRTDTQYF
>TRBJ2-5|TRBD2|TRBV7-9|few
TGTGCCAGCAGCTGGGAGGGGCATCTCGGGGAGACCCAGTACTTC
CASSWEGHLGETQYF
>TRBJ1-6|NA|TRBV27|NA
TGTGCCAGCAGTTTATGGGGGGGTCGCTCACCCCTCCACTTT
CASSLWGGRSPLHF
>TRBJ1-2|NA|TRBV20-1|NA
TGCAGTGCTCCATCGATGAAGGAGGGCTATGGCTACACCTTC
CSAPSMKEGYGYTF
>TRBJ2-3|NA|TRBV27|NA
TGTGCCAGCAGTTCCACCGGTATCACAGATACGCAGTATTTT
CASSSTGITDTQYF
>TRBJ1-2|NA|TRBV7-2|NA
TGTGCCAGCAGCACCTCCCCAGGTGCTGGCTACACCTTC
CASSTSPGAGYTF
>TRBJ1-1|NA|TRBV20-1|few
TGCAGTGCGCCTATTGGGGGGACGAACGCTGAAGCTTTCTTT
CSAPIGGTNAEAFF
>TRBJ1-2|NA|TRBV25-1|NA
TGTGCCAGCAGTGAATTTGATTGCTACACCTTC
CASSEFDCYTF
>TRBJ2-2|NA|TRBV6-5|many
TGTGCCAGCAGTGCCCCCGGGGAGCTGTTTTTT
CASSAPGELFF
>TRBJ2-2|NA|TRBV29-1|few
TGCAGCGTGCGGAAGGAGACGAACACCGGGGAGCTGTTTTTT
CSVRKETNTGELFF
>TRBJ1-6|NA|TRBV20-1|NA
TGCAGTGCTAGTGGACAGTATAATTCACCCCTCCACTTT
CSASGQYNSPLHF
>TRBJ2-2|NA|TRBV5-1|NA
TGCGCCAGCATAGGGACCGCCCGTCCCGGGGAGCTGTTTTTT
CASIGTARPGELFF
>TRBJ1-1|NA|TRBV15|many
TGTGCCACCAGCAGAGAGGCACGGGGCAATGAAGCTTTCTTT
CATSREARGNEAFF
>TRBJ1-1|TRBD1|TRBV20-1|NA
TGCAGTGCTAGGTCAGGGGGAGTAGGCACTGAAGCTTTCTTT
CSARSGGVGTEAFF
>TRBJ1-5|TRBD1|TRBV20-1|NA
TGCATTGCTGTGGGACAGATCAATCAGCCCCAGCATTTT
CIAVGQINQPQHF
>TRBJ2-2|NA|TRBV3-1|NA
TGTGCCAGCAGCCCTGGCGGGACCGGGGAGCTGTTTTTT
CASSPGGTGELFF
>TRBJ1-4|NA|TRBV11-2|many
TGTGCCAGCAGCCAAAAAGAAAAACTGTTTTTT
CASSQKEKLFF
>TRBJ2-7|TRBD2|TRBV12-3/TRBV12-4|few
TGTGCCAGCAGTTTAAGTTTACTAGCGCGACGCGAGGGGCTCGACGAGCAGTACTTC
CASSLSLLARREGLDEQYF
>TRBJ1-2|TRBD1|TRBV4-3|NA
TGCGCCGGCAGCCCGGGACAGACTAACTATGGCTACACCTTC
CAGSPGQTNYGYTF
>TRBJ1-6|NA|TRBV7-2|many
TGTGCCAGCAGCTTATTGACTGATAATTCACCCCTCCACTTT
CASSLLTDNSPLHF